One T cell receptor beta chain is described in this entry. As yet, its antigen is unknown. This sample is part of a study of T cell responses to AZD1222 COVID-19 vaccine. General study points: Mapped onto spike, vaccine-associated CD4 TCRs spanned it and were dominant at 160-218 and 743-854. Most donors were white British, females outnumbered males, and clonal diversity was possibly underestimated.

Here immunoSEQ multiplex PCR was the method, and the copy in TCRdb shows in-frame clones only, minus some. The data contain roughly 70,000 clones, roughly nine tenths of them singletons. Analyses pooled second doses at about 4 or about 12 weeks. Germline CDR1 SNHLY, CDR2 FYNNEI. Trimming removed 3 bases from V and 8 bases from J, with 10 bases in between. CDR3 length: 12 amino acids. The sequence was obtained from an adult who received the AZD1222 COVID-19 vaccine. The sample in question was peripheral blood, obtained 28 days after the second AZD1222 dose. This chain connects TRBV2 to TRBJ1-2; no clear D gene. CDR3 in DNA: TGTGCCAGCAGTGAGAGTCTCGGGGGCTACACCTTC. This codes for CASSESLGGYTF.